The T cell receptor (beta chain) described here comes from a study of blood T cell repertoires in COVID-19. Study summary: COVID-19 samples, acute and convalescent, were from the United States, Italy and Spain. PBMCs, B-cell-depleted T cells, or T cells were the source of the cDNA or gDNA that made up the material.

The authors' processing: Quantification of nucleated cells was approximated via reference gene primer amplification. Repertoires were generated with immunoSEQ multiplex PCR, while TCRdb's copy carries only in-frame clones and drops some. V and J calls and clone size are those listed in that table; D and trimming were worked out from the DNA. This sample has 210,000 or so clones, with 86% found just once. The V gene lost 3 bases and the J gene lost 14 bases, with 14 bases spanning the gap. The length of the CDR3 is 13 residues. Germline CDR1 reads LGHDT; CDR2 reads YNNKEL (reference sequence). Sequencing was done on a sample of peripheral blood. V gene TRBV3-1 (or the pseudogene TRBV3-2) combines with J gene TRBJ1-6; D perhaps matches TRBD1 (5 bases). This receptor was taken from a man in his fifties or sixties with acute or convalescent COVID-19. In nucleotides, the CDR3 is TGTGCCAGCAGCCACCTCGACAGACTCACCCTCCACTTT. It codes for CASSHLDRLTLHF.